This T cell receptor (beta chain) was obtained from a study of T cell changes during pregnancy in multiple sclerosis. The protocol was immunoSEQ multiplex PCR, while the TCRdb copy is restricted to in-frame clones and leaves out a portion. The sample has 49,000 or so clones; over 90% are singletons. The trim removed 4 bases at V and 6 bases at J, leaving 9 bases unmatched. The CDR3 spans 15 residues. CDR1 and CDR2 (germline): SGHTA, FQGNSA. This material consisted of peripheral blood, taken in the third trimester of pregnancy. The V and J genes are TRBV7-2 and TRBJ2-3; 8 bases are shared with TRBD2. The TCR was taken from a female donor with multiple sclerosis, enrolled in a pregnancy study. The CDR3, as DNA: TGTGCCAGCAGCTCAACTAGCGGACCATGGGATACGCAGTATTTT. Residues: CASSSTSGPWDTQYF.